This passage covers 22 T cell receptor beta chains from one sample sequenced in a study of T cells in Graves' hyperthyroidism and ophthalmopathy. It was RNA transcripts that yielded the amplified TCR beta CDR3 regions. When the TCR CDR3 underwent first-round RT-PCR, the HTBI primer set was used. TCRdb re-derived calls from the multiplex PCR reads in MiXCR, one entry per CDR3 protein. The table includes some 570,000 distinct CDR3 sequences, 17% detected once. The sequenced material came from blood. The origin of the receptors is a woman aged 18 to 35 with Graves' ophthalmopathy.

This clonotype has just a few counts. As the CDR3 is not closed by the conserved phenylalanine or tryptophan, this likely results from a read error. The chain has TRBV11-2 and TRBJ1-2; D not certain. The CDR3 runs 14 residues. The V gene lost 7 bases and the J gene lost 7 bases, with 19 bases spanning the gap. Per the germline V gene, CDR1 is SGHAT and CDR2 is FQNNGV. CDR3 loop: CASTGEAWTFGYTL. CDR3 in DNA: TGTGCCAGCACCGGTGAAGCCTGGACCTTTGGCTACACCCTC.

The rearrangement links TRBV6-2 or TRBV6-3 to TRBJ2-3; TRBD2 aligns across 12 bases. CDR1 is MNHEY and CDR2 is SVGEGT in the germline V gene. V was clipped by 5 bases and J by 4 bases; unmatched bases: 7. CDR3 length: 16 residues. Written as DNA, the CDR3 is TGTGCCAGCAGTCGAGGACTAGCGGGGACTGCAGATACGCAGTATTTT. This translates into CASSRGLAGTADTQYF.

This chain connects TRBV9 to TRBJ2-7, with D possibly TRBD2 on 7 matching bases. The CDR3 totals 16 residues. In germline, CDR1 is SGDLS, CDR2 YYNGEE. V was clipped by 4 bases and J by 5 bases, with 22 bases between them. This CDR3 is CASSPEGGAAWHEQYF. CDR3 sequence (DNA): TGTGCCAGCAGCCCCGAGGGGGGGGCGGCTTGGCACGAGCAGTACTTC.

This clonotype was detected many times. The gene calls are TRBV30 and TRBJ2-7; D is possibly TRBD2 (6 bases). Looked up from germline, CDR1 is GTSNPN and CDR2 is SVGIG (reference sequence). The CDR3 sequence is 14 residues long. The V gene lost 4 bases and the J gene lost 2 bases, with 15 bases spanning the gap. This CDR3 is CAWNTGTAPYEQYF. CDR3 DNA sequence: TGTGCCTGGAACACCGGGACTGCCCCCTACGAGCAGTACTTC.

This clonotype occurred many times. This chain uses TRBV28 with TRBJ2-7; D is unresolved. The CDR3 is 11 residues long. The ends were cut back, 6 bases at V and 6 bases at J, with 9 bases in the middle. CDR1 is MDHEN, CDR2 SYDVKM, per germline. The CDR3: CASRAGSEQYF. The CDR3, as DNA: TGTGCCAGCAGGGCAGGCTCCGAGCAGTACTTC.

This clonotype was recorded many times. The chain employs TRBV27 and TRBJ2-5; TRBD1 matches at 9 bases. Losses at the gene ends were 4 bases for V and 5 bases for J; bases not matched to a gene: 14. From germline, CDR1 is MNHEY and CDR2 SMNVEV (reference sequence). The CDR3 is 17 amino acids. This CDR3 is CASSSLPGDRVRETQYF. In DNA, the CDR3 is TGTGCCAGCAGTTCCCTCCCTGGGGACAGGGTCAGGGAGACCCAGTACTTC.

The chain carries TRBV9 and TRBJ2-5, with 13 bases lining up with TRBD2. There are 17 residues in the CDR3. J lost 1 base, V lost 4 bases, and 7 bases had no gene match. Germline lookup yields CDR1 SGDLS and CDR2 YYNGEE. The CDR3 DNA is TGTGCCAGCAGCCCCACTAGCGGGGGGGGGTTCCAAGAGACCCAGTACTTC. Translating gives CASSPTSGGGFQETQYF.

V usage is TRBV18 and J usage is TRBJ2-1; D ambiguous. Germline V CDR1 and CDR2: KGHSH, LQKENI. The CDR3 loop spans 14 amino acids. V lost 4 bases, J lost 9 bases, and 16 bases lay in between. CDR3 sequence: CASSQNAQVIEQFF. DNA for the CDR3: TGTGCCAGCTCACAAAACGCCCAGGTGATTGAGCAGTTCTTC.

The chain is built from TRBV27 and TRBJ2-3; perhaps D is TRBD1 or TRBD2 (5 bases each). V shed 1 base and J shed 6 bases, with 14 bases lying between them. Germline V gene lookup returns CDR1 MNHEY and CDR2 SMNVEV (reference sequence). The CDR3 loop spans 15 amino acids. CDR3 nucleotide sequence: TGTGCCAGCAGTTTATTGGGGGAGAACCCCGATACGCAGTATTTT. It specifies CASSLLGENPDTQYF.

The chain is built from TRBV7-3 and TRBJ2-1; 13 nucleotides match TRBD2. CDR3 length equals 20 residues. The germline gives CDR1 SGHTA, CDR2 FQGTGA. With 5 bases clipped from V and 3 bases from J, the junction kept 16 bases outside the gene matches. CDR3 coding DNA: TGTGCCAGCAGCCCCCTCGGGGGTGGACTAGCGGGAGTGTACTACAATGAGCAGTTCTTC. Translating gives CASSPLGGGLAGVYYNEQFF.

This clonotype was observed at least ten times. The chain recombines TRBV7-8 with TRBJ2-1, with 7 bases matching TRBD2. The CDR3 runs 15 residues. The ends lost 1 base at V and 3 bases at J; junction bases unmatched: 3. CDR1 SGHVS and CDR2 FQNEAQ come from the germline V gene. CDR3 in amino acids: CASSLGGTNYNEQFF. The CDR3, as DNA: TGTGCCAGCAGCTTAGGGGGGACTAACTACAATGAGCAGTTCTTC. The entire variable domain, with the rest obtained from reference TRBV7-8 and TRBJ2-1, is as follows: GAGVSQSPRYKVAKRGQDVALRCDPISGHVSLFWYQQALGQGPEFLTYFQNEAQLDKSGLPSDRFFAERPEGSVSTLKIQRTQQEDSAVYLCASSLGGTNYNEQFFGPGTRLTVL.

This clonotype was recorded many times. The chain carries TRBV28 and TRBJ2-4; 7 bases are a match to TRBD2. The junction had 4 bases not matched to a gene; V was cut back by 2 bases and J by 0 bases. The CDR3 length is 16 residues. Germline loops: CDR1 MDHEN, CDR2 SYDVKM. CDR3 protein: CASSLVGGLAKNIQYF. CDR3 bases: TGTGCCAGCAGTTTAGTCGGGGGGTTAGCCAAAAACATTCAGTACTTC.

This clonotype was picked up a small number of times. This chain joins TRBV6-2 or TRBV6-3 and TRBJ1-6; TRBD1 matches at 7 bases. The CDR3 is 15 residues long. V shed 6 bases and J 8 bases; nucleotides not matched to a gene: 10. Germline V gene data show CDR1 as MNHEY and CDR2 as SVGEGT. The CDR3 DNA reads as TGTGCCAGCAGCCCCCTAAGGGGGCGTGATTCACCCCTCCACTTT. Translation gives CASSPLRGRDSPLHF.

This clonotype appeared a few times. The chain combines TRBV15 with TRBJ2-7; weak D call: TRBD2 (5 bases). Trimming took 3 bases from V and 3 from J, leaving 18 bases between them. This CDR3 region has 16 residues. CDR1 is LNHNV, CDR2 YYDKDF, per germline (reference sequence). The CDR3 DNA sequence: TGTGCCACCAGCAGTCAAAGGGAGCCTAACTTCTACGAGCAGTACTTC. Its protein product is CATSSQREPNFYEQYF.

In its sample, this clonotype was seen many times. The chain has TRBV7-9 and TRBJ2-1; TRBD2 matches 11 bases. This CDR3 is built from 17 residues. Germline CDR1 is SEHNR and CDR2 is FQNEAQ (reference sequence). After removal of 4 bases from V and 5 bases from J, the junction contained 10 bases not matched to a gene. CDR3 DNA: TGTGCCAGCAGCTCCCACCTAGGGACTAGCGGAGACAATGAGCAGTTCTTC. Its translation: CASSSHLGTSGDNEQFF.

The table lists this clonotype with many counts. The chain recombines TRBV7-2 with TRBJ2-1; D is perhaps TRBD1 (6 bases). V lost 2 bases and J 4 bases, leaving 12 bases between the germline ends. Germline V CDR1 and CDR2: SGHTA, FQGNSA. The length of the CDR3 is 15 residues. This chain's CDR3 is CASSLNAGAYNEQFF. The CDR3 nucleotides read TGTGCCAGCAGCTTAAACGCAGGGGCTTACAATGAGCAGTTCTTC.

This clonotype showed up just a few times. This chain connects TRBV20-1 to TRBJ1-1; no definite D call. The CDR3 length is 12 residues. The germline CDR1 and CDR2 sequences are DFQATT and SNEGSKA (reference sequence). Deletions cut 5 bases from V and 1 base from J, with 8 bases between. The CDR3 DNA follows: TGCAGTGCTCCCAGACAGAACACTGAAGCTTTCTTT. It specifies CSAPRQNTEAFF.

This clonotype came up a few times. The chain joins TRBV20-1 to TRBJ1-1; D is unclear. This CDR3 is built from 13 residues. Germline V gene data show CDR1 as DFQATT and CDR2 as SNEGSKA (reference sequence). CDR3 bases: TGCTCCGTCGAGGGAGCGGCGAACACTGAAGCTTTCTTT. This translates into CSVEGAANTEAFF.

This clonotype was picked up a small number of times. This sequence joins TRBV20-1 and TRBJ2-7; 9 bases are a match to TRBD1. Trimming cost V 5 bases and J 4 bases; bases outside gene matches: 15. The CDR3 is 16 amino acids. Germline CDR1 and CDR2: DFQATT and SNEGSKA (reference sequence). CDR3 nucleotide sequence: TGCAGTGCTCCCGGAATTGGCTGGGACAGGGTTTACGAGCAGTACTTC. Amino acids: CSAPGIGWDRVYEQYF.

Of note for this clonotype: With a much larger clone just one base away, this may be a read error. CDR3 in DNA: TGCGCCAGCAGCATATCCGGGACAGGGGTCAATGAGCAGTTCTTC. Translating it yields CASSISGTGVNEQFF. The V and J genes are TRBV5-1 and TRBJ2-1, with 10 nucleotides matching TRBD1. V was clipped by 4 bases and J by 6 bases; unmatched bases: 7. The CDR3 has 15 amino acids. Germline V gene sequence: CDR1 SGHRS, CDR2 YFSETQ.

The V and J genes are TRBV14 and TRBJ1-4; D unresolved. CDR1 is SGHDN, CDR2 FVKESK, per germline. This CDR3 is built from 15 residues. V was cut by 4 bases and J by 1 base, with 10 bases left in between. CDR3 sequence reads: CASSPGGRTNEKLFF. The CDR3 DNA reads TGTGCCAGCAGCCCCGGCGGGAGAACTAATGAAAAACTGTTTTTT.

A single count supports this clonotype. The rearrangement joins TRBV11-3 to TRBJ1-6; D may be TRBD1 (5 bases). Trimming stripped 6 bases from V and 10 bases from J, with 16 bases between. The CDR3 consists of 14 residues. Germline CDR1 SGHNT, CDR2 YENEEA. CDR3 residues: CASSHGARGSPLHF. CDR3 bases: TGTGCCAGCAGTCATGGGGCACGGGGCTCACCCCTCCACTTT.